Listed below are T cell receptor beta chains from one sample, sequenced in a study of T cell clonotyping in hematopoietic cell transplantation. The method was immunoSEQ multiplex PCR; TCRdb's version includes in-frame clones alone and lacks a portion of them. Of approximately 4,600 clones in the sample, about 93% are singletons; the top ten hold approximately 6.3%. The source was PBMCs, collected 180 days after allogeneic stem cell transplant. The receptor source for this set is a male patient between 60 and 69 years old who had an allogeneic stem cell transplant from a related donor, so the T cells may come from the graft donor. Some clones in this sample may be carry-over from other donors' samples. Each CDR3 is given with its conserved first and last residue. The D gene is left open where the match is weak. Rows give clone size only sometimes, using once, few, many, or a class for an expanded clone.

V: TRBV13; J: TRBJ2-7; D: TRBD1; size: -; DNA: TGTGCCAGCAGCCCTAGAGGGACAGGGGAGGTGAGCGAGCAGTACTTC; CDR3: CASSPRGTGEVSEQYF
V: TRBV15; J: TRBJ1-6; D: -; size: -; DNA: TGTGCCACCAGCAGAGATCCAGGGGATAATTCACCCCTCCACTTT; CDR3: CATSRDPGDNSPLHF
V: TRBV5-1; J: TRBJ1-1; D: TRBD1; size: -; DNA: TGCGCCAGCAGCTCGGGACAGGGGGCGTGGGACACTGAAGCTTTCTTT; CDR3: CASSSGQGAWDTEAFF
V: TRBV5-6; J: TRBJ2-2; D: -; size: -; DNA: TGTGCCAGCAGCTTTTGGACGTTGACCGGGGAGCTGTTTTTT; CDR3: CASSFWTLTGELFF
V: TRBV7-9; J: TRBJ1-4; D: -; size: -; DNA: TGTGCCAGCAGCTGGTCAGACAGACCAACTAATGAAAAACTGTTTTTT; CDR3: CASSWSDRPTNEKLFF
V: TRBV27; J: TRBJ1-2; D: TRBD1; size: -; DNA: TGTGCCAGCAGTTTCCGACAGGGACTTGGCTACACCTTC; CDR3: CASSFRQGLGYTF
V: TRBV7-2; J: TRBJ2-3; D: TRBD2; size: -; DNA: TGTGCCAGCAGCGGTCGACTAGCGGGGGGGATAGATACGCAGTATTTT; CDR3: CASSGRLAGGIDTQYF
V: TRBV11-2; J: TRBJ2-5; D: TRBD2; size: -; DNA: TGTGCCAGCAGCTTACCGGGGACTAGGGGTGAGACCCAGTACTTC; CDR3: CASSLPGTRGETQYF
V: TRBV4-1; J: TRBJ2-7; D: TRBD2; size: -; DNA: TGCGCCAGCAGCCACCCTCGAGCGGGAGGGAACTACGAGCAGTACTTC; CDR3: CASSHPRAGGNYEQYF
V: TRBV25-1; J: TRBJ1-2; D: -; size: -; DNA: TGTGCCAGCAGTGGGATGACAGGCGGAAATGGCTACACCTTC; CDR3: CASSGMTGGNGYTF
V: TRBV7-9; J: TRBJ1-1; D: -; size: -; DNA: TGTGCCAGCAGCCTAGAGAACACTGAAGCTTTCTTT; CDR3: CASSLENTEAFF
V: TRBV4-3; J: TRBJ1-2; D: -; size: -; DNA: TGCGCCAGCAGCCAACTGCGACAGTTCGATGGCTACACCTTC; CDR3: CASSQLRQFDGYTF
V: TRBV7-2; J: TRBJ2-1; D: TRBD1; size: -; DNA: TGTGCCAGCAGCCTACAGGGGCAGGGCTCCGATGAGCAGTTCTTC; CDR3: CASSLQGQGSDEQFF
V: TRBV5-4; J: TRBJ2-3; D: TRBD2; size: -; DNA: TGTGCCAGCAGCCCAGGGACTAGCGGGGTCGGGGGTGTGCAGTATTTT; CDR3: CASSPGTSGVGGVQYF
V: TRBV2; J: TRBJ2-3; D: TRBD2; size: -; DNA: TGTGCCATCTCCGGGGGGGTTGAAGATACGCAGTATTTT; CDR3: CAISGGVEDTQYF
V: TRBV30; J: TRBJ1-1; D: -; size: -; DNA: TGTGCCTGGAGTGGTTGGGCCACTGAAGCTTTCTTT; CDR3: CAWSGWATEAFF
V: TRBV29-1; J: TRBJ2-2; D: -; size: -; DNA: TGCAGCGCCGCGAGGCCGGGGACCGGGGAGCTGTTTTTT; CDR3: CSAARPGTGELFF
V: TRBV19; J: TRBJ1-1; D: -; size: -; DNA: TGTGCCAGTAGTATAGCACAGGGCTTCACTGAAGCTTTCTTT; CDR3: CASSIAQGFTEAFF
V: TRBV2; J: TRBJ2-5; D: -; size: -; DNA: TGTGCCAGCAGTGATGAGGGTGAGACCCAGTACTTC; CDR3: CASSDEGETQYF
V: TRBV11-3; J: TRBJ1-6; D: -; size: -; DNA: TGTGCCAGCAGCTTCCAATTGCGGGGCGCGGATAATTCACCCCTCCACTTT; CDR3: CASSFQLRGADNSPLHF
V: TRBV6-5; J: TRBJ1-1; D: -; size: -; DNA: TGTGCCAGCAGTTACTCCAGGGAGTTCATGAACACTGAAGCTTTCTTT; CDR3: CASSYSREFMNTEAFF
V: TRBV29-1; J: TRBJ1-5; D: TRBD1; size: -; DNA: TGCAGCGTAGGACAGGGCGAGGATCAGCCCCAGCATTTT; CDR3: CSVGQGEDQPQHF
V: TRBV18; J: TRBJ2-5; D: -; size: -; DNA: TGTGCCAGCTCAAAAGAGACCCAGTACTTC; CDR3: CASSKETQYF
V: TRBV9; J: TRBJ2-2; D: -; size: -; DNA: TGTGCCAGCAGCGTAGCTCAGACGAACACCGGGGAGCTGTTTTTT; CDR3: CASSVAQTNTGELFF
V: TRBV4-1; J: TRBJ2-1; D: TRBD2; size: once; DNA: TGCGCCAGCGAGGGAGGGATCGATGAGCAGTTCTTC; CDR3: CASEGGIDEQFF
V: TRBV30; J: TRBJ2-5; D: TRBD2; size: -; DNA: TGTGCCTGGACTACGGGACTAGCGGTCTCTTGGTTAGAGACCCAGTACTTC; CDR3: CAWTTGLAVSWLETQYF
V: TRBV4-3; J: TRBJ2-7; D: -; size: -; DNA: TGCGCCAGCAGCCAAGCAGTGGGGGATACAGCCTACGAGCAGTACTTC; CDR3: CASSQAVGDTAYEQYF
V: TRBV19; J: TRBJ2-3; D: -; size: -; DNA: TGTGCCAGTAGTCTTGGGACGGTGGAGACGCAGTATTTT; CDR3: CASSLGTVETQYF
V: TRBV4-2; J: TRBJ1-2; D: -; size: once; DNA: TGTGCCAGCAGCCATGGCAACTATGGCTACACCTTC; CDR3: CASSHGNYGYTF
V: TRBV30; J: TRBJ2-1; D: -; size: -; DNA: TGTGCCTGCAGCCCAGTAGGGGGCAATGAGCAGTTCTTC; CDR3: CACSPVGGNEQFF
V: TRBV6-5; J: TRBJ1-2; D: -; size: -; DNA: TGTGCCAGCAGAACATCAGGGAGCGGCTACACCTTC; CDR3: CASRTSGSGYTF
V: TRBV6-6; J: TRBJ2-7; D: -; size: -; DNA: TGTGCCAGCAGTTCAGGGGCTTCCTACGAGCAGTACTTC; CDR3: CASSSGASYEQYF
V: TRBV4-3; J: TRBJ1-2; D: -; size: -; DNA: TGCGCCAGCAGCCGCAAGATAAACACAGGGAAAGACTATGGCTACACCTTC; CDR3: CASSRKINTGKDYGYTF
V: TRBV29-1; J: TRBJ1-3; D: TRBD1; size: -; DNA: TGCAGCGTGGAAACGGGACAGGGATCTGGAAACACCATATATTTT; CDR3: CSVETGQGSGNTIYF
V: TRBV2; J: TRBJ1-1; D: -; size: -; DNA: TGTGCCAGCATCCGACCCGTGGGGGACTTGAACACTGAAGCTTTCTTT; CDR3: CASIRPVGDLNTEAFF
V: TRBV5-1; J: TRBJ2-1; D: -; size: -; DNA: TGCGCCAGCAGCTTGGAGTCGACCTACAATGAGCAGTTCTTC; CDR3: CASSLESTYNEQFF
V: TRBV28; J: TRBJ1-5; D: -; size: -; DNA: TGTGCCAGCAGAGTATCAGGTCTCAATCAGCCCCAGCATTTT; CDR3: CASRVSGLNQPQHF
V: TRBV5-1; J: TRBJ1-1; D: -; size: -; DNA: TGCGCCAGCAGCTTGGGGGGGGGAGGCACTGAAGCTTTCTTT; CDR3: CASSLGGGGTEAFF
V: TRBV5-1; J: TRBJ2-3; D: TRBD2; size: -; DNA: TGCGCCAGCTGCCTAGCGGTGAGCACAGATACGCAGTATTTT; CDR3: CASCLAVSTDTQYF
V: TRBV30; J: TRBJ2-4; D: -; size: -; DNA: TGTGCCTGGACCCTAGGGGGGGACATTCAGTACTTC; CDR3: CAWTLGGDIQYF
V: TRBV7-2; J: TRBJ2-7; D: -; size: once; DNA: TGTGCCAGCAGCCCCCCAGGGGGCGGGGGCTCCTACGAGCAGTACTTC; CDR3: CASSPPGGGGSYEQYF
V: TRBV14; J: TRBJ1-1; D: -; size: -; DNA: TGTGCCAGCAGCCAAGGCGGGGCGCTGAACACTGAAGCTTTCTTT; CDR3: CASSQGGALNTEAFF
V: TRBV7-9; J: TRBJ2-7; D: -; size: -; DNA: TGTGCCAGCAAGAAGGACAGCTTAGAGCAGTACTTC; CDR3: CASKKDSLEQYF
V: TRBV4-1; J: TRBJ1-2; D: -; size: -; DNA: TGCGCCAGCAGCCAAGGTGTGGGGCCGGGTGGCTACACCTTC; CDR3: CASSQGVGPGGYTF